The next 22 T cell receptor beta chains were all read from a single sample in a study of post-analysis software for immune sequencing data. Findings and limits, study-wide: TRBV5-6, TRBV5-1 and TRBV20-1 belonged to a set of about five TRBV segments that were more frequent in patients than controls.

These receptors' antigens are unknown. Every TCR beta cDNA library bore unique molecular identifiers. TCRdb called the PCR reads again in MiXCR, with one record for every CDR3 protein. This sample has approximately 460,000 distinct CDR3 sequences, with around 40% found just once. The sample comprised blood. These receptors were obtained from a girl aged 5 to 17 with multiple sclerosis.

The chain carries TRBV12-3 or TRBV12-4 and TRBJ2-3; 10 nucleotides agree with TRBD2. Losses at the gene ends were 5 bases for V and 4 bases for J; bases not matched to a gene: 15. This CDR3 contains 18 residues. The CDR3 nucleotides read TGTGCCAGCAGTACCAAACGGGGGCTAGCGGGAGTGTCAGATACGCAGTATTTT. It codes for CASSTKRGLAGVSDTQYF.

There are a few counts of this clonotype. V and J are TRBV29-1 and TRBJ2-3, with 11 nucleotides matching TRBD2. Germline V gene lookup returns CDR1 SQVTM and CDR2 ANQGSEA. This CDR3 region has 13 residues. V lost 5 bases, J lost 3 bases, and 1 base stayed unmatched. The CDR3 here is CSVTSGSTDTQYF. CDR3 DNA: TGCAGCGTTACTAGCGGGAGTACAGATACGCAGTATTTT.

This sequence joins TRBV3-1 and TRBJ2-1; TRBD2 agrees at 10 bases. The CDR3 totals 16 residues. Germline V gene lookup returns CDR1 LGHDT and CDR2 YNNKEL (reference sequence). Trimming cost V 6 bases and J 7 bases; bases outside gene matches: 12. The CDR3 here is CASSARSGRELNEQFF. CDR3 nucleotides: TGTGCCAGCAGTGCCAGAAGCGGGAGGGAATTAAATGAGCAGTTCTTC.

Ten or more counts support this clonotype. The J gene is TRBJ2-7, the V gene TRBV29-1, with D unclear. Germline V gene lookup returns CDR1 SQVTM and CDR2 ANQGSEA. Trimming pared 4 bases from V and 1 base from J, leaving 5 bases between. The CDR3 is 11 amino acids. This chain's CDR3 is CSVVQSYEQYF. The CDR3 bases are TGCAGCGTTGTTCAGTCCTACGAGCAGTACTTC.

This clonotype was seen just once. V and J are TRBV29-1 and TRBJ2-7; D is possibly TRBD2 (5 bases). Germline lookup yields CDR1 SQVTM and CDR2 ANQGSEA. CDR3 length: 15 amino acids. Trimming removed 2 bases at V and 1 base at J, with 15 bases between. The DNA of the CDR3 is TGCAGCGTTGAACTCGCGGGCCGATCTTCCTACGAGCAGTACTTC. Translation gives CSVELAGRSSYEQYF.

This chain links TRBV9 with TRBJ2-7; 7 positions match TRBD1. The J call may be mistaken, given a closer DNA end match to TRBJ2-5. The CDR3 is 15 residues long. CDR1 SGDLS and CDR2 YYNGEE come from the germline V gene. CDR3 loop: CASGGDRADQETQYF. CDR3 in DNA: TGTGCCAGCGGCGGCGACAGGGCAGACCAAGAGACCCAGTACTTC.

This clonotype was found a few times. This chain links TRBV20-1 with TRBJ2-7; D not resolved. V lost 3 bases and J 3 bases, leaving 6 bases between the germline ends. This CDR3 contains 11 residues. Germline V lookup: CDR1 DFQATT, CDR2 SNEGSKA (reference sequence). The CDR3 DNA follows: TGCAGTGCTAGGTTCCGCTACGAGCAGTACTTC. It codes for CSARFRYEQYF.

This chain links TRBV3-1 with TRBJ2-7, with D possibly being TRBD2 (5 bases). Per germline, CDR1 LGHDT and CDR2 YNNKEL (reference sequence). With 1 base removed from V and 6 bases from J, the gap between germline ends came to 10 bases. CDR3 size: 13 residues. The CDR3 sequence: CASSQVSSSEQYF. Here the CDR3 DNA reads TGTGCCAGCAGCCAAGTATCTAGCTCCGAGCAGTACTTC.

The CDR3 DNA is TGCAGTGTTCCGAGGACTAGCGGGAGTGCAGATACGCAGTATTTT. It translates to CSVPRTSGSADTQYF. The genes are TRBV20-1 and TRBJ2-3, with 13 bases identical to TRBD2. The germline V gene has CDR1 DFQATT and CDR2 SNEGSKA (reference sequence). Trimming at V came to 7 bases and at J to 4 bases, leaving 8 bases not matched to a gene. The CDR3 is 15 residues long.

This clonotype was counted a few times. DNA of the CDR3: TGCAGTGCTCTACAAATGGACGGTGCAACTAATGAAAAACTGTTTTTT. Protein sequence: CSALQMDGATNEKLFF. The chain uses TRBV20-1 and TRBJ1-4; D gene ambiguous. The CDR3 covers 16 residues. The V and J ends lost 5 bases and 0 bases respectively, with 16 bases between them. Germline-derived CDR1 and CDR2 are DFQATT and SNEGSKA (reference sequence).

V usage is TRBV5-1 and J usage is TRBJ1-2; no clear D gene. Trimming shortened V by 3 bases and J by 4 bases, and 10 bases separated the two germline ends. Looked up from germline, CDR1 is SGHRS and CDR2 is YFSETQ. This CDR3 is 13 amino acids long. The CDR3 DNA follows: TGCGCCAGCAGCTCCAGCACCCCCTATGGCTACACCTTC. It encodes CASSSSTPYGYTF.

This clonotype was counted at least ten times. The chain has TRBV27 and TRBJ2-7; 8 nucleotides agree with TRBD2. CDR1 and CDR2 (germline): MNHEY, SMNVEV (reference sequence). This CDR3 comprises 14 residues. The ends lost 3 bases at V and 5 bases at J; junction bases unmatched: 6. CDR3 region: CASSLGAGGHEQYF. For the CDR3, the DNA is TGTGCCAGCAGTTTGGGGGCGGGAGGTCACGAGCAGTACTTC.

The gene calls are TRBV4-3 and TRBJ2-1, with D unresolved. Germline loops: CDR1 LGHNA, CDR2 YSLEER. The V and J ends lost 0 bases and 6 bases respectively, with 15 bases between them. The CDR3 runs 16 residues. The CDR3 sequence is CASSQDVPAATNEQFF. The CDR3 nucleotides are TGCGCCAGCAGCCAAGATGTACCCGCGGCCACCAATGAGCAGTTCTTC.

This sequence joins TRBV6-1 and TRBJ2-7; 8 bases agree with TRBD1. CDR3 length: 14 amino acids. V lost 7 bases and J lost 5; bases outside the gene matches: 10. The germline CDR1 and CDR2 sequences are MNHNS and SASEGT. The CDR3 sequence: CASIPGGFGNEQYF. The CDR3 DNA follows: TGTGCCAGCATACCAGGGGGCTTTGGTAACGAGCAGTACTTC.

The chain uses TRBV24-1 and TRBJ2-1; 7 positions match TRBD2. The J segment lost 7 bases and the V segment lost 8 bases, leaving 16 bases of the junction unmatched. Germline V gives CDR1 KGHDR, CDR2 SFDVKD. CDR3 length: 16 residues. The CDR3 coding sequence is TGTGCCACCAACCCCGGGGAGGGAGGACCAACGAATGAGCAGTTCTTC. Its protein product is CATNPGEGGPTNEQFF.

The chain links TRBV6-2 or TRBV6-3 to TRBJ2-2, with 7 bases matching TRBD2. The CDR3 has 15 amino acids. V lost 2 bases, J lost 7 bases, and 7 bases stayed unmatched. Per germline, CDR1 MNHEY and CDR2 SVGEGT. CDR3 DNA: TGTGCCAGCAGTTACGGGGGGAGGGCCAGCGGGGAGCTGTTTTTT. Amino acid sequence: CASSYGGRASGELFF.

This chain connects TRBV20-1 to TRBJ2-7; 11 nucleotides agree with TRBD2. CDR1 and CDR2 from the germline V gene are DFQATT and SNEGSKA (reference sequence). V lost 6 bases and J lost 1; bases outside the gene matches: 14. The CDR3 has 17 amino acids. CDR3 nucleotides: TGCAGTGCAAGCGATAGCGGGAGGGTTTTTTTTTCCTACGAGCAGTACTTC. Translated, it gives CSASDSGRVFFSYEQYF.

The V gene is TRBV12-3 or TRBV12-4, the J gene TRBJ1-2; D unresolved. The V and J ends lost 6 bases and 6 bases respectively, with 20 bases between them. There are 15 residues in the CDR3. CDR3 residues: CASSPREGRINGYTF. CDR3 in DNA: TGTGCCAGCAGCCCTCGGGAGGGAAGGATAAATGGCTACACCTTC.

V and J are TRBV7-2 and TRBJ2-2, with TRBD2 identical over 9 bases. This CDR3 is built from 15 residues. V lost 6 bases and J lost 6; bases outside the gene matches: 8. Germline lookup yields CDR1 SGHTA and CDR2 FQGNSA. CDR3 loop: CASRTTSGGAGELFF. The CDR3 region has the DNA TGTGCCAGCAGGACGACTAGCGGAGGGGCCGGGGAGCTGTTTTTT.

Written as DNA, the CDR3 is TGCGCCAGCAGTGAGTCGGGGTGGAGCTCCTACAATGAGCAGTTCTTC. Residues: CASSESGWSSYNEQFF. The chain uses TRBV10-2 and TRBJ2-1; D ambiguous. V shed 0 bases and J shed 0 bases, with 9 bases lying between them. Looked up from germline, CDR1 is WSHSY and CDR2 is SAAADI. CDR3 length equals 16 residues.

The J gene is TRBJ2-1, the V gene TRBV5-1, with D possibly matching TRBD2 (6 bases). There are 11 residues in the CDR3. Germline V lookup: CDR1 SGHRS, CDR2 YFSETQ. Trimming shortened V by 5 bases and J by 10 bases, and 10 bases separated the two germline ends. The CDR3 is CASRASAEQFF. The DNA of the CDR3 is TGCGCCAGCAGAGCTAGCGCGGAGCAGTTCTTC.

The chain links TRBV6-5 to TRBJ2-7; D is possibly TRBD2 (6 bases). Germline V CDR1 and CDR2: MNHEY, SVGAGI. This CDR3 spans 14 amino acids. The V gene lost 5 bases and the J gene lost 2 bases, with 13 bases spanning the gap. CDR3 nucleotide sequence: TGTGCCAGCAGTGGGGGGACGGTAACCTACGAGCAGTACTTC. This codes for CASSGGTVTYEQYF.